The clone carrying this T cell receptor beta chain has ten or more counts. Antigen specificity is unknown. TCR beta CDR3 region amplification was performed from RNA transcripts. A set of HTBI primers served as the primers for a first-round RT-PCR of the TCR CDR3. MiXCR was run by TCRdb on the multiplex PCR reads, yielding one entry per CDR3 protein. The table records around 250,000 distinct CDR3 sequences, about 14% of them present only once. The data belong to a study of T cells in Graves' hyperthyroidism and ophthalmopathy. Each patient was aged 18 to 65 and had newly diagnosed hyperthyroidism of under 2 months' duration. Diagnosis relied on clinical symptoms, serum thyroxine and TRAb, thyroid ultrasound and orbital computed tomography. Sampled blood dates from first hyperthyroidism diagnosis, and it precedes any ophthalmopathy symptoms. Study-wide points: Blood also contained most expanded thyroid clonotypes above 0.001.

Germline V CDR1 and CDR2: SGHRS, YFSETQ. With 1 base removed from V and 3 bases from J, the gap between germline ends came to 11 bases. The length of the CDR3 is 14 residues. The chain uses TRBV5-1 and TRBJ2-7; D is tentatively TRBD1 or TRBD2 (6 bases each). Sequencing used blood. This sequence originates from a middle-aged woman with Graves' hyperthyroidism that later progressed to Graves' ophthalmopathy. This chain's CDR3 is CASSLRGTGYEQYF. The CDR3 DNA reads TGCGCCAGCAGCTTGAGGGGGACTGGCTACGAGCAGTACTTC.